Below, 5 T cell receptor beta chains from the same sample are listed, as sequenced in a study of graft-versus-host responses after intestinal transplantation. Measured with immunoSEQ multiplex PCR; TCRdb has only the in-frame clones, and not every one. The sample carries thousands of clones, roughly 85% recorded once. The authors processed graft tissue to release intraepithelial and lamina propria lymphocytes. The specimen comprised ileum tissue, sampled 156 days after intestinal transplant. All receptors come from a human patient who received an intestinal transplant, so some T cells may come from the graft donor.

J is TRBJ2-2 and V is TRBV18, with D maybe TRBD2 (5 bases). Germline values: CDR1 KGHSH, CDR2 LQKENI. The CDR3 contains 17 residues. The germline V and J ends were trimmed by 3 bases and 1 base, with 15 bases remaining between them. The CDR3 protein is CASSPMAPAGNTGELFF. CDR3 sequence (DNA): TGTGCCAGCTCACCTATGGCTCCCGCGGGGAACACCGGGGAGCTGTTTTTT.

The V gene is TRBV29-1, the J gene TRBJ1-2; D gene ambiguous. Germline-derived CDR1 and CDR2 are SQVTM and ANQGSEA. The CDR3 consists of 11 residues. Trimming took 4 bases from V and 2 from J, leaving 5 bases between them. The CDR3 DNA reads TGCAGCGTTGGGAAAAACTATGGCTACACCTTC. As protein: CSVGKNYGYTF.

The chain uses TRBV7-9 and TRBJ2-7; 13 bases align to TRBD2. With 5 bases clipped from V and 4 bases from J, the junction kept 8 bases outside the gene matches. The CDR3 sequence is 16 residues long. CDR1 SEHNR and CDR2 FQNEAQ come from the germline V gene (reference sequence). CDR3 nucleotides: TGTGCCAGCAGCATGAATCCGGGACTAGCGGGGTACGAGCAGTACTTC. It is translated as CASSMNPGLAGYEQYF.

V gene TRBV9 combines with J gene TRBJ2-5; maybe TRBD2 (5 bases). The germline CDR1 and CDR2 sequences are SGDLS and YYNGEE. The V end lost 0 bases, the J end lost 6 bases, and 12 bases lay between the germline ends. The CDR3 runs 14 residues. The CDR3 nucleotides are TGTGCCAGCAGCGTAGACCGGGGTATGAAGACCCAGTACTTC. This gives the protein CASSVDRGMKTQYF.

V is TRBV28 and J is TRBJ2-5; 11 nucleotides agree with TRBD1. The assigned J gene may be wrong: the sequence end matches TRBJ2-7 better. The CDR3 extends over 15 amino acids. The germline V gene has CDR1 MDHEN and CDR2 SYDVKM. The CDR3 bases are TGTGCCAGCAGCGTGGGACAGGGGGGCGGGTACGAGCAGTACTTC. This sequence encodes CASSVGQGGGYEQYF.